This TCR beta chain was retrieved from a study of T-cell memory formation after mild COVID-19 listed by TCRdb under 2021. Background for the entire study: Most TCR sequence clusters were specific to one of the two donors. In a couple of donors, T-cell clones that expanded and contracted after mild COVID-19 were tracked by sequencing TCRalpha and TCRbeta repertoires over time. Two young, previously healthy adult volunteers made up the cohort, one male and one female.

CDR1 and CDR2, per the germline V gene (reference sequence), are DFQATT and SNEGSKA. V trim: 1 base; J trim: 6 bases; unmatched bases: 9. The CDR3 spans 15 residues, from the cysteine through the phenylalanine. Here the CDR3 DNA is all that survives: 45 bases in frame from base 1. To note about this clonotype: Its antigen has not been determined. One base away there is no much larger clone; base qualities are not given.

Sequencing relied on an Illumina NovaSeq 6000. TCRalpha and TCRbeta cDNA libraries were built by 5'RACE with constant-segment primers, adding sample barcodes and unique molecular identifiers. RNA was extracted from every sample with Trizol reagent. Amplification of the libraries took two PCR steps, and the second step added a second sample barcode plus Illumina TruSeq adapters. Libraries were sequenced on an Illumina NovaSeq with 2 x 150 bp paired-end reads. Concerning the study's data processing: Reads were demultiplexed and collapsed into UMI-guided consensus sequences with migec v1.2.7. Using mixcr v2.1.11, UMI consensuses were aligned to TRA and TRB V and J templates and then assembled into clonotypes. Expanded or contracted clonotypes were those called significant by both edgeR and NoisET, with noise models trained on biological replicates. For edgeR calls, the thresholds were a false discovery rate-adjusted p below 0.01 and a log2 fold-change of 1. PCA with hierarchical clustering of max-normalized trajectories of the 1000 most abundant clonotypes was used as exploratory dynamics analysis. The CD4 or CD8 phenotype of responding clones was assigned using the separately sequenced CD4+ and CD8+ repertoires. TCRdb ran its own pipeline on the public reads, namely fastp trimming at Q25 and MiXCR clone calling, and kept in-frame beta chains. Merged by CDR3 protein, the rows form single entries marked with the most common genes and DNA. The V and J calls here are based on TCRdb, not the publication. In all, the sample holds roughly 130,000 distinct CDR3 sequences, and approximately 6.3% of those were seen once. The top ten clonotypes cover around 2% of the sample.

Paper-wide results and their limitations: SARS-CoV-2 specificity was not confirmed for the second-wave clones peaking on day 37. Some responding clones were detected in pre-infection memory, which suggested that pre-existing cross-reactive memory T cells had joined the SARS-CoV-2 response. Clones that contracted from day 15 to 85 showed balanced CD4/CD8 phenotypes, whereas a second wave of clones that expanded from day 15 to 37 leaned towards CD4+. Only a couple of mild cases were covered by the study, and larger cohorts that include severe cases with pre-infection samples were considered necessary. Contracting CD4+ clones were found mainly in CM and EM memory subsets, while CD8+ clones were enriched in EMRA.

Ficoll-Paque density gradient centrifugation was the method used to isolate PBMCs. The chain employs TRBV20-1 and TRBJ1-5; the central 7 bases match TRBD1. The specimen sequenced was PBMCs or a T cell subset sorted from them (not recorded which). This clonotype was sampled from an adult woman who had mild COVID-19 (a few samples of this study predate the infection). The sample titles of this study are shuffled in the database, so cell type and time point are left out; the donor was told from shared clones. The nucleotides read TGCAGTGCTAGAGTTGGGTCAGGGGGAAGTCAGCCCCAGCATTTT. This yields the protein CSARVGSGGSQPQHF.